These 25 T cell receptor beta chains share one sample of origin, sequenced in a study of patients and donors after allogeneic stem cell transplantation. One entry per CDR3 protein, called by TCRdb with MiXCR from the RT-PCR reads. Of some 160,000 distinct CDR3 sequences listed, about 24% are singletons. Sequences were obtained from blood, either unsorted or a sorted T cell fraction (not recorded which). These receptors all come from a human donor who was either an allogeneic HSCT recipient or a stem cell or donor lymphocyte infusion donor (not recorded which). It is not recorded whose cells these are; they may come from a transplant donor.

This clonotype appeared a few times. V is TRBV7-2 and J is TRBJ1-2; D is undetermined. This CDR3 has 14 amino acids. The V gene's germline CDR1 is SGHTA and CDR2 FQGNSA. The V end was cut by 8 bases, the J end by 4 bases, with 17 bases between. CDR3 region: CASVNLGYAYGYTF. CDR3 in DNA: TGTGCCAGCGTTAATCTGGGGTATGCCTATGGCTACACCTTC.

The DNA of the CDR3 is TGCGCCAGCAGCTTGAGATCCGCTGGCGATGGCTACACCTTC. Its protein product is CASSLRSAGDGYTF. The chain employs TRBV5-1 and TRBJ1-2; D remains ambiguous. The CDR3 extends over 14 amino acids. The V gene lost 1 base and the J gene lost 6 bases, with 13 bases spanning the gap. CDR1 and CDR2 from the germline V gene are SGHRS and YFSETQ.

This chain connects TRBV24-1 to TRBJ2-3; a weak D match, TRBD2 (5 bases). V was pared by 6 bases and J by 0 bases, with 18 bases between. CDR3 length: 17 amino acids. Germline V lookup: CDR1 KGHDR, CDR2 SFDVKD. The CDR3 coding sequence is TGTGCCACCAGTTATTCGCCGAGCGGAGACAGCACAGATACGCAGTATTTT. Translated, it gives CATSYSPSGDSTDTQYF.

This chain uses TRBV2 with TRBJ2-1; D not certain. The germline gives CDR1 SNHLY, CDR2 FYNNEI. The CDR3 has 12 residues. V lost 3 bases and J 8 bases, leaving 8 bases between the germline ends. CDR3 residues: CASSEESDEQFF. DNA of the CDR3: TGTGCCAGCAGTGAGGAAAGCGATGAGCAGTTCTTC.

The chain employs TRBV7-9 and TRBJ1-4; D call uncertain. Germline loops: CDR1 SEHNR, CDR2 FQNEAQ (reference sequence). V was shortened by 4 bases and J by 3 bases, with 12 bases between the two germline ends. The CDR3 runs 15 residues. Here the CDR3 reads CASSSAAEANEKLFF. CDR3 nucleotide sequence: TGTGCCAGCAGCTCCGCCGCCGAGGCTAATGAAAAACTGTTTTTT.

The gene calls are TRBV6-5 and TRBJ2-7, with D perhaps matching TRBD2 (7 bases). Germline values: CDR1 MNHEY, CDR2 SVGAGI. This CDR3 is built from 14 residues. Trimming pared 7 bases from V and 7 bases from J, leaving 20 bases between. The chain's CDR3 is CASTALGGRGEQYF. The CDR3 bases are TGTGCCAGCACCGCCCTCGGGGGGCGCGGTGAGCAGTACTTC.

The V call is TRBV20-1, the J call TRBJ2-1; 8 positions agree with TRBD1. The CDR3 extends over 15 amino acids. V lost 3 bases and J lost 0; bases outside the gene matches: 4. Germline values: CDR1 DFQATT, CDR2 SNEGSKA (reference sequence). The CDR3 nucleotides are TGCAGTGCTAGTTGGGACAGGAGCTCCTACAATGAGCAGTTCTTC. Its protein is CSASWDRSSYNEQFF.

V is TRBV29-1 and J is TRBJ2-7; 9 positions match TRBD2. This CDR3 is built from 14 residues. Germline loops: CDR1 SQVTM, CDR2 ANQGSEA. V dropped 5 bases and J dropped 4; count of bases not matched to a gene: 9. This CDR3 is CSVSPGTSSYEQYF. CDR3 DNA: TGCAGCGTTTCACCCGGGACTAGCAGTTACGAGCAGTACTTC.

This chain joins TRBV29-1 and TRBJ1-2; possible D gene TRBD1, 6 bases. The V end lost 5 bases, the J end lost 4 bases, and 8 bases lay between the germline ends. The CDR3 runs to 11 residues. Germline V gene lookup returns CDR1 SQVTM and CDR2 ANQGSEA. The CDR3 DNA sequence: TGCAGCGTTACAGGGACCTATGGCTACACCTTC. The encoded protein is CSVTGTYGYTF.

This clonotype was found many times. V gene TRBV24-1 combines with J gene TRBJ1-4, with 12 bases matching TRBD1. Unmatched junction bases numbered 9, after V lost 10 bases and J lost 7 bases. The germline gives CDR1 KGHDR, CDR2 SFDVKD. This CDR3 comprises 15 residues. The CDR3 sequence: CATPGQGARGEKLFF. The CDR3 DNA reads as TGTGCCACTCCGGGACAGGGGGCGCGAGGTGAAAAACTGTTTTTT.

The chain joins TRBV7-2 to TRBJ1-1; D remains ambiguous. CDR1 is SGHTA, CDR2 FQGNSA, per germline. This CDR3 region has 14 residues. V lost 5 bases, J lost 0 bases, and 10 bases lay in between. Here the CDR3 DNA reads TGTGCCAGCAGCAAAGACATGGTGAACACTGAAGCTTTCTTT. It codes for CASSKDMVNTEAFF.

This clonotype has more than one count but fewer than ten. CDR3 loop: CSAPSTGAGELFF. The CDR3 DNA reads as TGCAGCGCCCCTTCGACAGGGGCCGGGGAGCTGTTTTTT. The chain is built from TRBV29-1 and TRBJ2-2, with 8 bases that match TRBD1. CDR3 length: 13 amino acids. The V segment lost 7 bases and the J segment 6 bases; nucleotides outside the gene matches: 7. CDR1 and CDR2 (germline): SQVTM, ANQGSEA.

The rearrangement joins TRBV12-3 or TRBV12-4 to TRBJ1-3; the D gene is possibly TRBD1 (5 bases). V lost 5 bases and J lost 3, with 11 bases in between. This CDR3 spans 14 amino acids. Here the CDR3 reads CASSPGPLGNTIYF. CDR3 sequence (DNA): TGTGCCAGCAGTCCGGGACCGCTTGGAAACACCATATATTTT.

The genes are TRBV6-6 and TRBJ2-1; D unresolved. Trimming pared 10 bases from V and 4 bases from J, leaving 11 bases between. Germline V CDR1 and CDR2: MNHNY, SVGAGI (reference sequence). CDR3 length: 12 amino acids. DNA for the CDR3: TGTGCCACCCTAAACCCATACAATGAGCAGTTCTTC. Its protein product is CATLNPYNEQFF.

The chain employs TRBV29-1 and TRBJ1-1, with D unclear. Between the trimmed V and J ends, which lost 6 bases and 0 bases, there was a span of 14 bases. The CDR3 is 14 residues long. Looked up from germline, CDR1 is SQVTM and CDR2 is ANQGSEA. CDR3: CSVRNIGLNTEAFF. CDR3 nucleotides: TGCAGCGTAAGAAACATTGGCTTGAACACTGAAGCTTTCTTT.

A single count supports this clonotype. The chain uses TRBV9 and TRBJ2-2; D is ambiguous. Trimming took 4 bases from V and 1 from J, leaving 11 bases between them. The length of the CDR3 is 15 residues. The germline V gene encodes CDR1 SGDLS and CDR2 YYNGEE. CDR3 sequence reads: CASSTGRRNTGELFF. CDR3 DNA sequence: TGTGCCAGCAGCACTGGACGGAGGAACACCGGGGAGCTGTTTTTT.

Only a few counts were recorded for this clonotype. The rearrangement links TRBV12-3 or TRBV12-4 to TRBJ1-1; 8 bases fit TRBD1. The CDR3 runs to 15 residues. V dropped 5 bases and J dropped 4; count of bases not matched to a gene: 9. CDR3 residues: CASSPAGGGGTEAFF. The CDR3 region has the DNA TGTGCCAGCAGTCCTGCAGGGGGCGGTGGCACTGAAGCTTTCTTT.

This clonotype was counted once. The V and J genes are TRBV20-1 and TRBJ2-3; D gene uncertain. Germline CDR1 reads DFQATT; CDR2 reads SNEGSKA (reference sequence). The germline V and J ends were trimmed by 5 bases and 2 bases, with 17 bases remaining between them. The CDR3 consists of 15 residues. The CDR3 loop is CSAAQFFRHTDTQYF. CDR3 coding DNA: TGCAGTGCTGCCCAGTTTTTCCGGCACACAGATACGCAGTATTTT.

This clonotype turned up a few times. The CDR3 nucleotides read TGCGCCAGCAGCTCGGCTCTCCCGGGACAGGGGGCTGTGACTGAAGCTTTCTTT. Translation: CASSSALPGQGAVTEAFF. V usage is TRBV5-1 and J usage is TRBJ1-1; 12 nucleotides align to TRBD1. The CDR3 is 18 residues long. V lost 3 bases and J lost 5; bases outside the gene matches: 14. In germline, CDR1 is SGHRS, CDR2 YFSETQ.

This clonotype was detected only a few times. The rearrangement uses TRBV29-1 and TRBJ2-2; no clear D. Trimming left V 2 bases short and J 0 bases short, with 10 bases between. Germline-derived CDR1 and CDR2 are SQVTM and ANQGSEA. This CDR3 spans 15 amino acids. In nucleotides, the CDR3 is TGCAGCGTTGAACATAAGACAACGAACACCGGGGAGCTGTTTTTT. Translating gives CSVEHKTTNTGELFF.

The chain links TRBV20-1 to TRBJ2-1, with 7 bases identical to TRBD2. CDR1 DFQATT and CDR2 SNEGSKA come from the germline V gene (reference sequence). CDR3 length: 14 amino acids. V shed 4 bases and J 3 bases; nucleotides not matched to a gene: 6. The DNA of the CDR3 is TGCAGTGCTACCCCTAGCGGAATCTACAATGAGCAGTTCTTC. It codes for CSATPSGIYNEQFF.

The gene calls are TRBV12-3 or TRBV12-4 and TRBJ2-2; D call uncertain. V was pared by 3 bases and J by 2 bases, with 10 bases between. The CDR3 is made up of 15 amino acids. The CDR3 reads CASSFPGLNTGELFF. In DNA form, the CDR3 reads TGTGCCAGCAGTTTCCCGGGCCTTAACACCGGGGAGCTGTTTTTT.

The J gene is TRBJ1-3, the V gene TRBV7-2; TRBD1 is a possible D gene (5 bases). V was shortened by 5 bases and J by 0 bases, with 17 bases between the two germline ends. The CDR3 contains 17 residues. Germline V gene sequence: CDR1 SGHTA, CDR2 FQGNSA. CDR3 coding DNA: TGTGCCAGCAGCCCCGGTGGTTGGGGGGGCTCTGGAAACACCATATATTTT. It encodes CASSPGGWGGSGNTIYF.

This clonotype came up a few times. This rearrangement joins TRBV20-1 to TRBJ1-4; tentative D call: TRBD1 (6 bases). The V gene lost 0 bases and the J gene lost 8 bases, with 22 bases spanning the gap. Germline CDR1 is DFQATT and CDR2 is SNEGSKA (reference sequence). The CDR3 is 17 amino acids. The CDR3 loop is CSARDDRRAGVREKLFF. In DNA form, the CDR3 reads TGCAGTGCTAGAGATGATCGCCGGGCAGGGGTGCGGGAAAAACTGTTTTTT.

This clonotype has more than one count but fewer than ten. The chain carries TRBV20-1 and TRBJ1-2; D call uncertain. This CDR3 has 14 amino acids. The germline V and J ends were trimmed by 5 bases and 0 bases, with 13 bases remaining between them. The V gene's germline CDR1 is DFQATT and CDR2 SNEGSKA (reference sequence). CDR3 coding DNA: TGCAGTGCTTCCTACTCGAAAGCTAACTATGGCTACACCTTC. Translation: CSASYSKANYGYTF.